This note documents a single TCR beta chain sequence. This clone was seen a handful of times. What this receptor recognizes is not known. Base qualities are missing; no much larger clone stands one base away. The ViraFEST assay stimulated PBMC with viral peptide pools and then used TCR sequencing to identify antigen-specific CD4+ T cell clonotypes by expansion. After around 11 days of culture, CD4+ T cells were isolated with the EasySep CD4+ T cell isolation kit. Two doses of either the BNT162b2 or the mRNA-1273 mRNA SARS-CoV-2 vaccine were administered to participants. Negative nucleocapsid antibody results before and after vaccination confirmed that the healthy vaccine recipients had no prior SARS-CoV-2 infection. Some 2 million PBMC per well were cultured in IMDM with around 5% human AB serum, about 9.4 IU/ml IL-2 and gentamicin, plus 10 ug/ml peptides. On days 3 and 7, half of the culture medium was replaced with fresh IL-2-containing medium. Unless noted otherwise, every peptide stimulation condition was grown in triplicate wells. Using Ficoll-Paque Plus gradient centrifugation, PBMC were separated from whole blood and then either used fresh or cryopreserved at -140C. The overlapping peptide pools covered the spike proteins of SARS-CoV-2 as well as those of the common cold coronaviruses HCoV-NL63, HCoV-OC43 and HCoV-229E. Genomic DNA was extracted from cultured CD4+ T cells with the QIAamp micro DNA kit.

The data derive from a study of vaccination effects on CD4 cells after COVID-19 (dated by TCRdb to the early 2020s). Background for the entire study: Post-vaccine samples across the study were collected a median of 72 days after the second dose, with a range of 14 to 241. SARS-CoV-2 spike-specific CD4+ TCR repertoires were compared before and after mRNA vaccination in COVID-19 convalescent patients and in infection-naive vaccine recipients. Altogether, nine to ten COVID-19 convalescent patients and a few SARS-CoV-2-naive healthy vaccine recipients made up the full study. Cultures from other donors in the study were sequenced with the Oncomine TCR Beta short-read assay on an Illumina iSeq 100. Broader findings and caveats from the paper: At late post-vaccination timepoints, both infection-induced and vaccine-induced clones showed marked clonal contraction, consistent with waning T cell responses. The study was limited by a small number of convalescent patients and lacked early post-infection timepoints. Among healthy vaccine recipients, nearly all vaccine-induced clones were SARS-CoV-2 mono-reactive, and just 1 of 255 was cross-reactive with common cold coronaviruses.

Library method: the immunoSEQ multiplex PCR assay. DNA from the cultured and isolated CD4+ T cells underwent TCR beta CDR3 sequencing. For the original study's pipeline: Non-productive TCR sequences were removed, reads were trimmed to the CDR3 region, and CDR3s of at least 7 amino acids were retained. Antigen-specific clonotypes were identified using the MANAFEST web app by comparison of expansion in peptide wells against reference cultures. To count as positive, a clone had to show expansion at FDR<0.05 compared with the reference and with all other wells, an odds ratio above 5, and a frequency above 0.1% in two replicate wells. Clonotypes significantly expanded in SARS-CoV-2 spike wells and in at least one common cold coronavirus spike condition were defined as cross-reactive. Using the stringdist R package, CDR3 similarity was measured by Levenshtein distance, and unrooted trees were constructed with ape in R 3.6.1. What TCRdb holds here is the immuneACCESS table cut down to in-frame rearrangements. Part of the clones is not present; checked against another copy, under half of the missing clones reflect an unresolved V gene, and the others are unexplained. V and J calls and clone size are as listed in that table; D and trimming were resolved from the DNA. For this sample there are 64,000 or so clones; around four fifths appear just once. The ten largest make up roughly 2% of the sample.

CDR1 and CDR2 were assigned from the germline V gene as SGHRS and YFSETQ. V loses 0 bases, J loses 0 bases, and the germline ends lie 6 bases apart. From its cysteine to its phenylalanine, the CDR3 spans 14 amino acids. Only the CDR3 DNA is retained, 42 bases long and in frame from the first base. The chain was built from TRBV5-1 and TRBJ1-2, with no reliable assignment of the D segment. Sequenced material: CD4+ T cells from PBMCs cultured with HCoV-OC43 spike peptides, taken after COVID-19 vaccination. Taken with the paper, the label for cell subset or site translates to: HCoV-OC43 spike overlapping peptide pool stimulation. This clonotype was sampled from a human donor who received a COVID-19 vaccine. The DNA is as follows: TGCGCCAGCAGCTTGGTCCAGACTAACTATGGCTACACCTTC. It translates as CASSLVQTNYGYTF.